This T cell receptor (beta chain) came from a study of regulatory T cells in long-lasting Graves disease. The study, taken as a whole, reports: Sampling was limited to peripheral blood rather than thyroid tissue.

This CDR3 contains 16 residues. V lost 1 base and J lost 6; bases outside the gene matches: 6. Germline loops: CDR1 LGHDT, CDR2 YNNKEL (reference sequence). Time point in this sample: newly diagnosed GD, antithyroid drugs for less than 3 months. Construction of the TCR library relied on RNA isolated from PBMCs. In Xi'an, China, an endocrinology department was the source of patients. In this sample, this clonotype turned up many times. Its antigen remains unidentified. The TCR beta library used iRepertoire HTBI primers with Arm-PCR amplification of CDR3. TCRdb ran MiXCR on the multiplex PCR reads and lists one entry per CDR3 protein. The top ten clones hold 15% to 20% of a sample with 400,000 to 550,000 distinct CDR3 sequences, under 15% of them seen once. In addition, the sample was reused for a study of T cells in Graves' hyperthyroidism and ophthalmopathy. That report adds: TCR CDR3 regions were first amplified by RT-PCR with HTBI primers. Ophthalmopathy was told apart from stable hyperthyroidism by a 13 V-J model.

This receptor was obtained from a woman younger than 45 with Graves disease. The gene calls are TRBV3-1 and TRBJ2-1; 10 nucleotides line up with TRBD2. The sample here was peripheral blood mononuclear cells (PBMCs), taken at new diagnosis, from a patient treated with antithyroid drugs. DNA for the CDR3: TGTGCCAGCAGCCAAGCCTTCAGCGGGAGGGCCAATGAGCAGTTCTTC. Its translation: CASSQAFSGRANEQFF.